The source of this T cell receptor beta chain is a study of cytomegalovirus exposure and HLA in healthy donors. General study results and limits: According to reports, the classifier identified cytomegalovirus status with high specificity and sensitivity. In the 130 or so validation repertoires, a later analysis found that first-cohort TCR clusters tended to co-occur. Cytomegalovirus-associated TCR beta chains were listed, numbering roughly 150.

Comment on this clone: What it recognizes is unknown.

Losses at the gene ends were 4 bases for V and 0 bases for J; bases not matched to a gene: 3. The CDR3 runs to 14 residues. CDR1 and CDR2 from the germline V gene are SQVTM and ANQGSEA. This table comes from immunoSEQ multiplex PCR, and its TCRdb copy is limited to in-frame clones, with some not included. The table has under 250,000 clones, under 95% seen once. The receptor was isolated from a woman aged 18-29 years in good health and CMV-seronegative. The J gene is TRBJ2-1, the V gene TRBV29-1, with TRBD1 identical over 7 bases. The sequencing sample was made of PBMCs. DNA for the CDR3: TGCAGCGTTGGGACAGGTACCTCCTACAATGAGCAGTTCTTC. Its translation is CSVGTGTSYNEQFF.